Below are 14 T cell receptor beta chains sequenced from a single sample in a study of blood T cell repertoires in COVID-19. Profiling relied on immunoSEQ multiplex PCR, and the TCRdb table lists in-frame clones only, not all of them. The sample records some 400,000 clones, about 89% being singletons. The sample comprised PBMCs or T cells enriched from blood (not recorded which). These receptors were obtained from a man aged 25 to 40 who had recovered from COVID-19.

The chain carries TRBV2 and TRBJ1-1; 9 bases align to TRBD1. Trimming removed 8 bases from V and 1 base from J; junction bases left unmatched: 11. The CDR3 runs 16 residues. Germline CDR1 reads SNHLY; CDR2 reads FYNNEI. DNA for the CDR3: TGTGCCAGCCTGAGCACCGGGACAGGGAAGAACACTGAAGCTTTCTTT. This codes for CASLSTGTGKNTEAFF. The entire variable domain, with the rest obtained from reference TRBV2 and TRBJ1-1, is as follows: EPEVTQTPSHQVTQMGQEVILRCVPISNHLYFYWYRQILGQKVEFLVSFYNNEISEKSEIFDDQFSVERPDGSNFTLKIRSTKLEDSAMYFCASLSTGTGKNTEAFFGQGTRLTVV.

The chain uses TRBV7-2 and TRBJ1-4, with 9 positions matching TRBD1. This CDR3 has 14 residues. CDR1 is SGHTA, CDR2 FQGNSA, per germline. The J segment lost 7 bases and the V segment lost 3 bases, leaving 3 bases of the junction unmatched. The DNA of the CDR3 is TGTGCCAGCAGCTTTCCGGGACAGGGTGAAAAACTGTTTTTT. Translation gives CASSFPGQGEKLFF.

The chain joins TRBV4-1 to TRBJ1-2, with 7 bases matching TRBD1. This CDR3 contains 14 residues. V was clipped by 3 bases and J by 3 bases; unmatched bases: 4. Per the germline V gene, CDR1 is MGHRA and CDR2 is YSYEKL. CDR3: CASSQAGGDYGYTF. CDR3 DNA: TGCGCCAGCAGCCAGGCAGGGGGTGACTATGGCTACACCTTC.

The chain is built from TRBV7-9 and TRBJ1-1, with TRBD1 identical over 7 bases. After removal of 0 bases from V and 8 bases from J, the junction contained 3 bases not matched to a gene. The germline V gene encodes CDR1 SEHNR and CDR2 FQNEAQ (reference sequence). The CDR3 sequence is 13 residues long. The CDR3 protein is CASSLASGGEAFF. The CDR3 DNA follows: TGTGCCAGCAGCTTAGCGTCAGGGGGGGAAGCTTTCTTT.

The chain has TRBV5-1 and TRBJ2-2; TRBD1 matches 7 bases. CDR3 size: 16 residues. The ends lost 1 base at V and 4 bases at J; junction bases unmatched: 7. CDR1 SGHRS and CDR2 YFSETQ come from the germline V gene. This chain's CDR3 is CASSLRSTGATGELFF. The CDR3 coding sequence is TGCGCCAGCAGCTTGCGTTCCACAGGGGCCACCGGGGAGCTGTTTTTT.

The genes are TRBV5-4 and TRBJ1-1, with D maybe TRBD1 (6 bases). Germline V lookup: CDR1 SGHNT, CDR2 YYREEE (reference sequence). Trimming shortened V by 4 bases and J by 5 bases, and 15 bases separated the two germline ends. The CDR3 extends over 14 amino acids. The CDR3 reads CASSTIGGGTEAFF. The DNA of the CDR3 is TGTGCCAGCAGCACCATAGGGGGGGGAACTGAAGCTTTCTTT.

This chain joins TRBV6-5 and TRBJ2-5; D remains ambiguous. The germline V gene encodes CDR1 MNHEY and CDR2 SVGAGI. Trimming pared 2 bases from V and 1 base from J, leaving 8 bases between. The CDR3 has 14 amino acids. The CDR3, as DNA: TGTGCCAGCAGTTACGAGTACCCCCAAGAGACCCAGTACTTC. This codes for CASSYEYPQETQYF.

The sample holds one count of this clone. V is TRBV7-2 and J is TRBJ2-7; 9 bases line up with TRBD2. Germline V gene sequence: CDR1 SGHTA, CDR2 FQGNSA. This CDR3 is built from 14 residues. V shed 8 bases and J 3 bases; nucleotides not matched to a gene: 8. The CDR3: CASLLAGKDYEQYF. CDR3 sequence (DNA): TGTGCCAGCCTCCTAGCGGGGAAAGACTACGAGCAGTACTTC.

V is TRBV4-1 and J is TRBJ1-4; TRBD1 aligns across 7 bases. Germline loops: CDR1 MGHRA, CDR2 YSYEKL. This CDR3 has 15 amino acids. J was trimmed by 6 bases and V by 0 bases; bases with no gene match: 4. CDR3 in DNA: TGCGCCAGCAGCCAAGAAAGGGGGCGGGATGAAAAACTGTTTTTT. Encoded protein: CASSQERGRDEKLFF.

The chain recombines TRBV19 with TRBJ1-2; D ambiguous. Trimming cost V 1 base and J 6 bases, with 9 bases left between them. The germline gives CDR1 LNHDA, CDR2 SQIVND (reference sequence). The CDR3 runs 13 residues. This CDR3 reads CASSIGRGNGYTF. The CDR3 DNA reads as TGTGCCAGTAGTATAGGTAGAGGGAATGGCTACACCTTC.

This sequence joins TRBV19 and TRBJ2-4, with 10 nucleotides matching TRBD1. Germline CDR1 reads LNHDA; CDR2 reads SQIVND (reference sequence). The CDR3 is made up of 14 amino acids. After removal of 3 bases from V and 7 bases from J, the junction contained 3 bases not matched to a gene. The CDR3: CASSIGDRGNIQYF. As DNA, the CDR3 is TGTGCCAGTAGTATCGGGGACAGGGGTAACATTCAGTACTTC.

The CDR3 here is CASSNTGGPVYGYTF. In DNA form, the CDR3 reads TGTGCCAGCAGCAATACAGGGGGCCCAGTCTATGGCTACACCTTC. This chain links TRBV21-1 with TRBJ1-2; TRBD1 reflects the table's D call only, with no check against the DNA. TRBV21-1 is an annotated pseudogene. The CDR3 loop spans 15 amino acids.

The chain combines TRBV11-2 with TRBJ2-1; TRBD2 matches 10 bases. After removal of 3 bases from V and 9 bases from J, the junction contained 11 bases not matched to a gene. The germline CDR1 and CDR2 sequences are SGHAT and FQNNGV. The CDR3 spans 16 residues. CDR3 nucleotides: TGTGCCAGCAGCTTCCTAGCGGGGGTCAGAGTTGGTGAGCAGTTCTTC. It yields the protein CASSFLAGVRVGEQFF.

The genes are TRBV12-5 and TRBJ2-5; TRBD2 agrees at 10 bases. V shed 7 bases and J 3 bases; nucleotides not matched to a gene: 5. The germline gives CDR1 LGHNT, CDR2 FRNRAP. The CDR3 totals 14 residues. The chain's CDR3 is CASALLAGEETQYF. CDR3 nucleotide sequence: TGTGCTAGTGCCCTGCTAGCGGGAGAAGAGACCCAGTACTTC.